This is a list of T cell receptor beta chains from one sample in a study of vaccination and CD4 T cells after COVID-19. Antigens of these TCRs are unknown. MiXCR was run by TCRdb on the PCR reads, yielding one entry per CDR3 protein. This table holds some 19,000 distinct CDR3 sequences, about 45% found once. The sample taken for sequencing was CD4+ T cells from blood, cultured in vitro. Receptors were obtained from a human donor who had recovered from COVID-19. The CDR3 runs from the conserved cysteine through the conserved F or W. The D gene is left open where the match is weak. Not every row has a clone size; where given, it reads once, few, many or a size class.

V gene,clone size,D gene,J gene,CDR3 DNA,CDR3 protein
TRBV19,few,-,TRBJ2-5,TGTGCCAGTAGTGTGACTAGTGTTGAGACCCAGTACTTC,CASSVTSVETQYF
TRBV10-3,-,-,TRBJ2-1,TGTGCCATCAGTGAATCGATACCTAGCGATGAGCAGTTCTTC,CAISESIPSDEQFF
TRBV6-5,few,-,TRBJ1-2,TGTGCCAGCAGTTCTTTATGGGACGGAGGATACACCTTC,CASSSLWDGGYTF
TRBV20-1,-,-,TRBJ1-6,TGCAGTGCTAGAGTCAGGGAGGATTCACCCCTCCACTTT,CSARVREDSPLHF
TRBV20-1,-,TRBD2,TRBJ2-5,TGCAGTGCTAGAGAAAGAGCTAGCGGGACGGAGACCCAGTACTTC,CSARERASGTETQYF
TRBV20-1,few,-,TRBJ1-5,TGCAGTGCTAGACGGGCAGGGAATCAGCCCCAGCATTTT,CSARRAGNQPQHF
TRBV2,few,-,TRBJ2-7,TGTGCCAGCAACGGGAAGGACGGCGCGAGGGGCTACGAGCAGTACTTC,CASNGKDGARGYEQYF
TRBV2,-,-,TRBJ2-1,TGTGCCAGCAGTGGCGGGGTTTACAATGAGCAGTTCTTC,CASSGGVYNEQFF
TRBV6-1,few,-,TRBJ2-1,TGTGCCAGCAGATCACCACTAGCTGACTCCTACAATGAGCAGTTCTTC,CASRSPLADSYNEQFF
TRBV20-1,-,TRBD1,TRBJ1-5,TGCAGTGCTGACAGGGCCGATCAGCCCCAGCATTTT,CSADRADQPQHF
TRBV20-1,-,TRBD2,TRBJ2-1,TGCAGTGCTGCCCCGGGACTAGCGGATTACAATGAGCAGTTCTTC,CSAAPGLADYNEQFF
TRBV4-1,-,-,TRBJ2-6,TGCGCCAGCAGCCACCCTGACCAGGCCAACGTCCTGACTTTC,CASSHPDQANVLTF
TRBV28,-,TRBD1,TRBJ2-1,TGTGCCAGCAACCTACAGGGGGCTTCAGTGAGTAATGAGCAGTTCTTC,CASNLQGASVSNEQFF
TRBV20-1,few,-,TRBJ1-1,TGCAGTGCGGGAAGGGGGGCGCCTTTGGCAGCTTTCTTT,CSAGRGAPLAAFF
TRBV20-1,few,TRBD1,TRBJ1-4,TGCAGTGCTAGGGCGACAGGGGGCTACACCGAACTGTTTTTT,CSARATGGYTELFF
TRBV29-1,once,-,TRBJ2-5,TGCAGCGTTGAGTGGGACATTACGGAGACCCAGTACTTC,CSVEWDITETQYF
TRBV7-9,-,-,TRBJ1-4,TGTGCCAGCAGCTTCACAGGCATGGGTGAAAAACTGTTTTTT,CASSFTGMGEKLFF
TRBV20-1,-,-,TRBJ2-2,TGCAGTGCCCCCTCTTGGGGCAGGAACACCGGGGAGCTGTTTTTT,CSAPSWGRNTGELFF
TRBV9,-,-,TRBJ2-5,TGTGCCAGCAGCGTAGACTTCCGCCAAGAGACCCAGTACTTC,CASSVDFRQETQYF
TRBV11-3,few,-,TRBJ1-2,TGTGCCAGCAGCTCGGAGGAAGGGGGGCCTGTCGCCTTC,CASSSEEGGPVAF
TRBV9,few,-,TRBJ1-6,TGTGCCAGCAGCGTAGAGGGCAGGGCTAATTCACCCCTCCACTTT,CASSVEGRANSPLHF
TRBV19,few,TRBD1,TRBJ1-2,TGTGCCAGTAAGAGGACAGGGTACGGCTACACCTTC,CASKRTGYGYTF
TRBV7-2,-,TRBD1,TRBJ1-2,TGTGCCAGCAGCTCAACAGGGGGCGGAAGCTATGGCTACACCTTC,CASSSTGGGSYGYTF
TRBV28,-,-,TRBJ1-2,TGTGCCAGCAGTGGCGGGGGAGGTCGGTATGGCTACACCTTC,CASSGGGGRYGYTF
TRBV6-1,-,-,TRBJ1-4,TGTGCCAGCAGTCCCCGCCCACGAAATGAAAAACTGTTTTTT,CASSPRPRNEKLFF
TRBV6-5,-,-,TRBJ1-6,TGTGCCAGCAGGTACAGCGACTCCTACTATAATTCACCCCTCCACTTT,CASRYSDSYYNSPLHF
TRBV19,-,-,TRBJ2-7,TGTGCCAGTAGTATATTCGCTGGGGGCTCCTACGAGCAGTACTTC,CASSIFAGGSYEQYF
TRBV7-9,-,-,TRBJ1-2,TGTGCCAGCAGCTTAGACGGTCAGGGATACTATGGCTACACCTTC,CASSLDGQGYYGYTF
TRBV7-2,few,TRBD1,TRBJ1-4,TGTGCCAGCTCAACGAACAGGGGCGGTGAAAAACTGTTTTTT,CASSTNRGGEKLFF
TRBV11-2,-,TRBD1,TRBJ2-7,TGTGCCAGCAGCCATGTCAGGGGGCGCCGGGAGCAGTGCTTC,CASSHVRGRREQCF
TRBV25-1,-,-,TRBJ2-5,TGTGCCAGCAGACCCGAGTTTGCCCAGTACTTC,CASRPEFAQYF
TRBV7-2,-,TRBD2,TRBJ2-2,TGTGCCAGTAATCCGGGAGGAAATACCGGGGAGCTGTTTTTT,CASNPGGNTGELFF
TRBV5-1,-,-,TRBJ2-2,TGCGCCAGCAGCTTGTCCTCGACGGATACCGGGGAGCTGTTTTTT,CASSLSSTDTGELFF
TRBV19,once,TRBD2,TRBJ2-3,TGTGCCAGTAGTGCTGCCTTGACTAGCGGGGGGGCCGGAGATACGCAGTATTTT,CASSAALTSGGAGDTQYF
TRBV20-1,few,TRBD2,TRBJ2-3,TGCAGTGCTAGTGTCGGGGGGGGCACAGATACGCAGTATTTT,CSASVGGGTDTQYF
TRBV2,-,-,TRBJ2-7,TGTGCCAGCAGTGATTCAGGGTACGAGCAGTACTTC,CASSDSGYEQYF
TRBV28,few,TRBD1,TRBJ1-2,TGTGCCAGCGGGGACAGGGGTACTTATGGCTACACCTTC,CASGDRGTYGYTF
TRBV20-1,-,TRBD2,TRBJ2-3,TGCAGTGCTCCTTTAGCGGGAGGGCCCGGAGATACGCAGTATTTT,CSAPLAGGPGDTQYF
TRBV28,once,-,TRBJ2-2,TGTGCCAGCAATGCAGGGGGAGGGGCGTGGACCGGGGAGCTGTTTTTT,CASNAGGGAWTGELFF
TRBV7-9,-,TRBD1,TRBJ1-4,TGTGCCAGCAGCGACAGGGGGGCCGATGAAAAACTGTTTTTT,CASSDRGADEKLFF
TRBV20-1,-,-,TRBJ2-7,TGCAGTGCTAGAGTTCCCACGGGCCTCGAGCAGTACTTC,CSARVPTGLEQYF
TRBV19,-,-,TRBJ1-2,TGTGCCAGTAGTACTAGAGACTCAGACGGCCGGTATGGCTACACCTTC,CASSTRDSDGRYGYTF
TRBV19,-,TRBD1,TRBJ2-7,TGTGCCAGTGGTGACAGGGCTTTCGACGAGCAGTACTTC,CASGDRAFDEQYF
TRBV20-1,-,-,TRBJ1-4,TGCAGTGCACATCGGGGTGAAAAACTGTTTTTT,CSAHRGEKLFF
TRBV7-2,-,-,TRBJ2-3,TGTGCCAGCGCCTTGGGGGGGGCCGGAGATACGCAGTATTTT,CASALGGAGDTQYF
TRBV6-2/TRBV6-3,few,-,TRBJ2-2,TGTGCCAGCAATCGAGGAGGGTCCGGGGAGCTGTTTTTT,CASNRGGSGELFF
TRBV20-1,few,-,TRBJ1-5,TGCAGTGCGCCTCAGGGCCCTCGCAATCAGCCCCAGCATTTT,CSAPQGPRNQPQHF
TRBV19,-,-,TRBJ1-1,TGTGCCAGTCGTCCCCCAGGGAACACTGAAGCTTTCTTT,CASRPPGNTEAFF
TRBV20-1,few,-,TRBJ2-5,TGCAGTGCCATCGATTCACAAGAGACCCAGTACTTC,CSAIDSQETQYF
TRBV12-3/TRBV12-4,-,TRBD1,TRBJ1-1,TGTGCCAGCACCCGAAAGGGACAGGGGAGGGCTGAAGCTTTCTTT,CASTRKGQGRAEAFF